This section outlines one TCR beta chain sequence together with its context. The sample comes from a study of control samples from healthy donors and cancer patients. Germline V gene lookup returns CDR1 LNHNV and CDR2 YYDKDF (reference sequence). CDR3 length: 17 residues. Germline trimming cut 0 bases from V and 5 bases from J; bases unmatched to any gene: 11. Sequencing was performed with immunoSEQ multiplex PCR; in TCRdb, only in-frame clones are kept and a portion is missing. Of about 18,000 clones listed, around four fifths are singletons. The receptor comes from a woman aged 70-85 years with lung cancer. The J gene is TRBJ2-7, the V gene TRBV15; 9 bases agree with TRBD1. The sample consisted of PBMCs. Here the CDR3 DNA reads TGTGCCACCAGCAGAGATTTGGTCGGGACAGGGAGAAACGAGCAGTACTTC. This sequence encodes CATSRDLVGTGRNEQYF.